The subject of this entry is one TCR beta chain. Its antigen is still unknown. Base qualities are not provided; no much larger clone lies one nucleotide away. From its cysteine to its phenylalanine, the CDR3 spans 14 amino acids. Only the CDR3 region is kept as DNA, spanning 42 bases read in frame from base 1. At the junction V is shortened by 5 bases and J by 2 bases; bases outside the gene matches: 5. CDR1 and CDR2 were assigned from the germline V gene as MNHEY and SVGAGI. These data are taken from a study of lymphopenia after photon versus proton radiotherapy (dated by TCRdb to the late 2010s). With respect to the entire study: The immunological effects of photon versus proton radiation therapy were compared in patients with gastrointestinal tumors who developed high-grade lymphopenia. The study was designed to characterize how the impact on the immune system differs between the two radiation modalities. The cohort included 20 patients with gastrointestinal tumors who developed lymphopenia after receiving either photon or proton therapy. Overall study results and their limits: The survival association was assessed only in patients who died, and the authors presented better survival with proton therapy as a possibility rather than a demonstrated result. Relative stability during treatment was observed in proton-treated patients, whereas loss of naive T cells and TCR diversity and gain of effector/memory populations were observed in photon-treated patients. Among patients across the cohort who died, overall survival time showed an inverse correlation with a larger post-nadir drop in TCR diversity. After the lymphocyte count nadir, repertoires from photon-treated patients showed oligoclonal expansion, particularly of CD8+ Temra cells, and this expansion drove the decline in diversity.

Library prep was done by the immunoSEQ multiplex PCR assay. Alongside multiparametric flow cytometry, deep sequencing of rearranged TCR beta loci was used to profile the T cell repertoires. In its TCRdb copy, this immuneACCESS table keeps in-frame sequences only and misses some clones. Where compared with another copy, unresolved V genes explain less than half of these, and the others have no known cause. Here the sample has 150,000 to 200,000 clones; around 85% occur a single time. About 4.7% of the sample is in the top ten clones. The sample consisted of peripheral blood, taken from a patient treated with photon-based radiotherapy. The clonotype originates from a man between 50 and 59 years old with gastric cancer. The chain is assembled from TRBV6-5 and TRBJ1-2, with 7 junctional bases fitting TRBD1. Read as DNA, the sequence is TGTGCCAGCAGTCTTCGGACAGGCAACTATGGCTACACCTTC. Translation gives CASSLRTGNYGYTF.